This TCR beta chain emerged from a study of CXCR3-negative and CXCR3-positive naive CD8 T cells (dated by TCRdb to about 2019). General notes on the study: In total, around 140 million TRB reads were obtained, or roughly 1.5 +/- 0.3 million reads per library. The TRBV-TRBJ cluster analysis covered naive subsets from roughly five donors and memory cells from 3 donors. Diversity and physicochemical repertoire analyses were performed on 11 donors pooled from two independent experiments. Broad study findings and their caveats: Naive CXCR3-negative and CXCR3-positive cells from the same donor showed similar TRBV-TRBJ usage, whereas memory cells showed distinct patterns. Repertoire diversity was comparably high in both naive subsets but much lower in memory CD8+ T cells. Because surface CD5, which has been linked to self-reactivity in mice, was comparable between naive subsets, TCR interaction strength was also inferred from TRB CDR3 physicochemical properties. Because CXCR3 expression was partially decreased after cryopreservation, freshly isolated PBMCs were used for most assays. TRB CDR3s from CXCR3-positive naive cells showed higher hydrophobicity (lower Kidera factor 4), lower energy, and higher strength and volume indices than CXCR3-negative naive cells.

For every CD8+ T cell subset, fewer than 350,000 cells were flow-sorted straight into RLT lysis buffer, and each subset was sorted in triplicate. Naive CD8+ T cells were defined stringently as CD45RO-CCR7+CD27+CD95- to exclude memory contaminants. Peripheral blood mononuclear cells were isolated from buffy coats using standard density gradient centrifugation. Naive CXCR3-negative and CXCR3-positive CD8+ T cells were flow-sorted using a FACSAria III. Total RNA was extracted from sorted cells with an RNeasy Mini Kit. Instrument used: NextSeq 550. The Human TCR Profiling Kit (MiLaboratory) was used to prepare UMI-labeled 5' RACE TRB cDNA libraries. The full amount of extracted RNA was used for cDNA synthesis, and the full amount of resulting cDNA was used for PCR amplification. Libraries were prepared in parallel with an identical number of PCR cycles. The original pipeline was this. With a minimum of two reads required per UMI, MIGEC and MiXCR pulled out about 50,000 +/- 10,000 unique UMI-labeled TRB cDNA molecules from each library. An average of approximately 40,000 +/- 10,000 functional in-frame TRB CDR3 nucleotide clonotypes without stop codons was found per library. After downsampling to 5000 UMI-labeled TRB molecules per sample, diversity metrics such as normalized Shannon-Wiener and Chao1 were calculated in VDJtools. Clonotype-size-weighted physicochemical properties of the central five CDR3 residues (interaction energy, strength, volume and Kidera factor 4) were computed in VDJtools. Following TCRdb reprocessing, every CDR3 protein sequence forms one entry, and DNA is not provided. None of the V and J calls come from the authors' own analysis; TCRdb made them. This sample's table contains tens of thousands of distinct CDR3 sequences. Less than 0.85% of the sample is taken by the ten largest.

A remark on this clonotype: Its recognized antigen is unknown.

Reading from cysteine to phenylalanine, the CDR3 counts 14 amino acids. Nucleotide data are not available. The CDR1 and CDR2 encoded by the germline V gene (reference sequence) are DFQATT and SNEGSKA. The TCR comes from a human donor in good health. Some clones in this sample may be carry-over from other donors' samples. The receptor chain draws on TRBV20-1 and TRBJ2-7; TCRdb's D gene call, TRBD1, goes unchecked for lack of DNA. Sequencing input: naive CXCR3+ CD8+ T cells from blood. This sample's cell subset or site label indicates: CD45RO-CCR7+CD27+CD95- naive CD8+ T cells expressing CXCR3 (TNR3+). The CDR3 protein sequence reads: CSALSRDTSYEQYF.